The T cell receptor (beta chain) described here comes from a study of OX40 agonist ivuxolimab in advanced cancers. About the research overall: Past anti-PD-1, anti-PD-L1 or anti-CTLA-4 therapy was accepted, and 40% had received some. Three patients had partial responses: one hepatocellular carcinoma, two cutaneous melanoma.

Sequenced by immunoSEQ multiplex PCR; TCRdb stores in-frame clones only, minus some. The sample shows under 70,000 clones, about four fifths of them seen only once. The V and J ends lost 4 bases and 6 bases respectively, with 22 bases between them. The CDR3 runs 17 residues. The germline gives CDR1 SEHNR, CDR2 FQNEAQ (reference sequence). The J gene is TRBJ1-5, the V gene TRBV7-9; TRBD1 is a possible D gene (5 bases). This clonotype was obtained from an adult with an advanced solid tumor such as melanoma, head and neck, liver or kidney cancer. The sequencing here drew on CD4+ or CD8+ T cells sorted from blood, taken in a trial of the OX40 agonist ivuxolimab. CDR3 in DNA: TGTGCCAGCAGCTGGGGGTCCGAGGGATTTAGAGGTCAGCCCCAGCATTTT. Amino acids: CASSWGSEGFRGQPQHF. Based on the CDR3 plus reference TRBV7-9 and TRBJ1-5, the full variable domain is DTGVSQNPRHKITKRGQNVTFRCDPISEHNRLYWYRQTLGQGPEFLTYFQNEAQLEKSRLLSDRFSAERPKGSFSTLEIQRTEQGDSAMYLCASSWGSEGFRGQPQHFGDGTRLSIL.